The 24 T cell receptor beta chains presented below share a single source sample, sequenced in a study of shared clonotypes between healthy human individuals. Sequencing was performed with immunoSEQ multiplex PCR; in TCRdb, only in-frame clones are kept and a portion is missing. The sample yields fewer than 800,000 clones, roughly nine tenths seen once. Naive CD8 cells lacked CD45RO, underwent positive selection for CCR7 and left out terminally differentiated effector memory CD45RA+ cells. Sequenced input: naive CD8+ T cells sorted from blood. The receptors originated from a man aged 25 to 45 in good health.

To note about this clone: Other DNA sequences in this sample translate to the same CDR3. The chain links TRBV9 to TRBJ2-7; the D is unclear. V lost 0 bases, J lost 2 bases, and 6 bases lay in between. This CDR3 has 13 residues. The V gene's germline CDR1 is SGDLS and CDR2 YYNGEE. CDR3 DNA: TGTGCCAGCAGCGTAGGGGCAGCCTACGAGCAGTACTTC. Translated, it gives CASSVGAAYEQYF. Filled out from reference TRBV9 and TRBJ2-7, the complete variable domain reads DSGVTQTPKHLITATGQRVTLRCSPRSGDLSVYWYQQSLDQGLQFLIQYYNGEERAKGNILERFSAQQFPDLHSELNLSSLELGDSALYFCASSVGAAYEQYFGPGTRLTVT.

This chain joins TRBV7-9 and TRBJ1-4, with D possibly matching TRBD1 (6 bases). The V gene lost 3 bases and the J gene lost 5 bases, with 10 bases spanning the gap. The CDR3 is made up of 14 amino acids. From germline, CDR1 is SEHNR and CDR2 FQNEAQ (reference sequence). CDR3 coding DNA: TGTGCCAGCAGCTTCGGGGGCGGGAATGAAAAACTGTTTTTT. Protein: CASSFGGGNEKLFF.

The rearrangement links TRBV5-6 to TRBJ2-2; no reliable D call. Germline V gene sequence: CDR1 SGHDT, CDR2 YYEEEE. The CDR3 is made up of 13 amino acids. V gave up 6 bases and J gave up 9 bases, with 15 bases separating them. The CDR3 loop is CASNPSRNRELFF. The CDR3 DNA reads TGTGCCAGCAACCCATCCCGCAACCGGGAGCTGTTTTTT. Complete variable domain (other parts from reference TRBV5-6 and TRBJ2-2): DAGVTQSPTHLIKTRGQQVTLRCSPKSGHDTVSWYQQALGQGPQFIFQYYEEEERQRGNFPDRFSGHQFPNYSSELNVNALLLGDSALYLCASNPSRNRELFFGEGSRLTVL.

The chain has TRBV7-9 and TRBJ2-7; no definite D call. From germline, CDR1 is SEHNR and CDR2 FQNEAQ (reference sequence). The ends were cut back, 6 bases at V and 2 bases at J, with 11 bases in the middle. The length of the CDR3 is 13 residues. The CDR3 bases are TGTGCCAGCAGTAAGAAGGAGACCTACGAGCAGTACTTC. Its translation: CASSKKETYEQYF.

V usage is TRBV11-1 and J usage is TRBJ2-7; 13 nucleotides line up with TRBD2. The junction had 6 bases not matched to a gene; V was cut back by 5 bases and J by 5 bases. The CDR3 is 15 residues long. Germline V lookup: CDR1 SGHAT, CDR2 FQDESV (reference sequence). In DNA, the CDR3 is TGTGCCAGCAGCCGGACTAGCGGGAGATATAACGAGCAGTACTTC. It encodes CASSRTSGRYNEQYF.

CDR3 nucleotide sequence: TGCAGCGTTGAGCCCAGAGGACAGACTAGCACAGATACGCAGTATTTT. Its translation is CSVEPRGQTSTDTQYF. The chain couples TRBV29-1 to TRBJ2-3; D possibly corresponds to TRBD1 (6 bases). This CDR3 spans 16 amino acids. Trimming stripped 3 bases from V and 0 bases from J, with 16 bases between. Germline loops: CDR1 SQVTM, CDR2 ANQGSEA.

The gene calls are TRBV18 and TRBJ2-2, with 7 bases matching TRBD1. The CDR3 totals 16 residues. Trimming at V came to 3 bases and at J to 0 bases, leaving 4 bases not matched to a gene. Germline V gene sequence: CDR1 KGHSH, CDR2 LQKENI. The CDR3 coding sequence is TGTGCCAGCTCACCCTGGACAGGAGCGAACACCGGGGAGCTGTTTTTT. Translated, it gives CASSPWTGANTGELFF. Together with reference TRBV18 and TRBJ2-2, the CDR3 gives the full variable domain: NAGVMQNPRHLVRRRGQEARLRCSPMKGHSHVYWYRQLPEEGLKFMVYLQKENIIDESGMPKERFSAEFPKEGPSILRIQQVVRGDSAAYFCASSPWTGANTGELFFGEGSRLTVL.

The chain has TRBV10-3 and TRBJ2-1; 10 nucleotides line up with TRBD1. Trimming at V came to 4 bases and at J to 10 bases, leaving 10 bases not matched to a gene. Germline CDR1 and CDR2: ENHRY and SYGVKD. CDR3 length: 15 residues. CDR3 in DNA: TGTGCCATCAGTGTATCGGGACAGGGGTTCAGCGAGCAGTTCTTC. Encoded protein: CAISVSGQGFSEQFF.

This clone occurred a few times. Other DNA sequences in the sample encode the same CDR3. This chain's CDR3 is CASSLEGATGELFF. The DNA for the CDR3 is TGCGCCAGCAGCTTGGAGGGTGCCACCGGGGAGCTGTTTTTT. The gene calls are TRBV5-1 and TRBJ2-2; D remains unclear. Trimming shortened V by 0 bases and J by 4 bases, and 7 bases separated the two germline ends. Germline V gene data show CDR1 as SGHRS and CDR2 as YFSETQ. There are 14 residues in the CDR3.

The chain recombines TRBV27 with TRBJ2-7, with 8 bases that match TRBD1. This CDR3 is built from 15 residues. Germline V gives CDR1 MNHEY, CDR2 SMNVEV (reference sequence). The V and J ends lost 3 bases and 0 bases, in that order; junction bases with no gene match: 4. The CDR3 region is CASSFGTGDSYEQYF. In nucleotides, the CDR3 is TGTGCCAGCAGTTTCGGGACAGGAGACTCCTACGAGCAGTACTTC.

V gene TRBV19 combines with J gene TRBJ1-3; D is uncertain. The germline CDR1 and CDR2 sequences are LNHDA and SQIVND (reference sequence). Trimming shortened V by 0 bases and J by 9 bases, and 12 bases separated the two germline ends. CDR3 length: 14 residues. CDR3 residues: CASSIDLSETTIYF. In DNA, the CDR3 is TGTGCCAGTAGTATAGACCTCTCGGAAACCACCATATATTTT.

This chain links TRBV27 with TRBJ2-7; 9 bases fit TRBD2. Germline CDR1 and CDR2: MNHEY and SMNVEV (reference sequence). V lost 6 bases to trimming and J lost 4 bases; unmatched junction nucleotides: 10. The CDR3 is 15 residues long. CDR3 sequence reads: CASSPNSGRGYEQYF. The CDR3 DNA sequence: TGTGCCAGCAGCCCCAATAGCGGGAGAGGGTACGAGCAGTACTTC.

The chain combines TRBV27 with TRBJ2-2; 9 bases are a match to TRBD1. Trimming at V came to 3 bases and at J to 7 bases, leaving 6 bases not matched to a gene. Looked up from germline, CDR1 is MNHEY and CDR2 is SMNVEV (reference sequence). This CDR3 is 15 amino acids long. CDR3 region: CASSFTGGAVGELFF. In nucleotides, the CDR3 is TGTGCCAGCAGTTTTACAGGGGGCGCCGTCGGGGAGCTGTTTTTT.

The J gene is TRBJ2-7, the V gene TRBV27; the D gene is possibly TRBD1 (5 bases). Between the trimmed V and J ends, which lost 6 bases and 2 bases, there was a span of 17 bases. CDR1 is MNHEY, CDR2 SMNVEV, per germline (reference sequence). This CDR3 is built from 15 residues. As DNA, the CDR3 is TGTGCCAGCAGCCCCGCAGGGTATAGGACCTACGAGCAGTACTTC. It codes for CASSPAGYRTYEQYF.

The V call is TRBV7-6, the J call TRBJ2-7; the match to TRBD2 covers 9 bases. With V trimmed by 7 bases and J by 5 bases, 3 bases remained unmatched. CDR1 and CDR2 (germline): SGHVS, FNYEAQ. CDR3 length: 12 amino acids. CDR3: CASNSGRNEQYF. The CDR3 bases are TGTGCCAGCAATAGCGGGAGAAACGAGCAGTACTTC.

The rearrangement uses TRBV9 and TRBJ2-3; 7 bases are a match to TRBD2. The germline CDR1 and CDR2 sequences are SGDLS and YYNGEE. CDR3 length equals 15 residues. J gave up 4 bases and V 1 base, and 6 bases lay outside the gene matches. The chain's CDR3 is CASSVRAGVSDTQYF. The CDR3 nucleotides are TGTGCCAGCAGCGTAAGGGCGGGAGTATCAGATACGCAGTATTTT.

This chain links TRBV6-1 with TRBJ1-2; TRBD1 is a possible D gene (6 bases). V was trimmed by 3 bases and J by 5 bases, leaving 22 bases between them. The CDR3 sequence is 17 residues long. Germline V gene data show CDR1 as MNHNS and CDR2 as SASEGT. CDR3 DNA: TGTGCCAGCAGTGAGGACCCCGCGACGGGGGCAGGGTATGGCTACACCTTC. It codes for CASSEDPATGAGYGYTF.

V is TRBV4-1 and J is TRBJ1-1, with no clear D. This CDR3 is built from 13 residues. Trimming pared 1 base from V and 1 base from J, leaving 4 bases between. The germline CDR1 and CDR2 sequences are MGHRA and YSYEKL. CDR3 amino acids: CASSQGGNTEAFF. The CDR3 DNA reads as TGCGCCAGCAGCCAAGGAGGGAACACTGAAGCTTTCTTT.

The CDR3 sequence is CASSYAVRTIQETQYF. CDR3 nucleotide sequence: TGTGCCAGCAGTTACGCTGTCCGGACGATCCAAGAGACCCAGTACTTC. V is TRBV6-5 and J is TRBJ2-5; no definite D call. CDR3 length equals 16 residues. Germline CDR1 reads MNHEY; CDR2 reads SVGAGI. The V and J ends lost 2 bases and 1 base respectively, with 14 bases between them.

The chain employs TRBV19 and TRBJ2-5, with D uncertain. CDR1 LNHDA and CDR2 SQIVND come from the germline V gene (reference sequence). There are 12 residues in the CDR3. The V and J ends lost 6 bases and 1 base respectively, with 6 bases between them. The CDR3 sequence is CASSHGQETQYF. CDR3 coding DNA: TGTGCCAGTAGCCACGGCCAAGAGACCCAGTACTTC.

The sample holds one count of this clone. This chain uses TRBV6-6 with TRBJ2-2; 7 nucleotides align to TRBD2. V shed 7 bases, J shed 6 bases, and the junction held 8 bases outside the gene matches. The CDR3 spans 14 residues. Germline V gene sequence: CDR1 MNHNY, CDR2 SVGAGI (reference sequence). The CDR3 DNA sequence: TGTGCCAGCACAATCCAGCGGGACGCCGGGGAGCTGTTTTTT. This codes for CASTIQRDAGELFF.

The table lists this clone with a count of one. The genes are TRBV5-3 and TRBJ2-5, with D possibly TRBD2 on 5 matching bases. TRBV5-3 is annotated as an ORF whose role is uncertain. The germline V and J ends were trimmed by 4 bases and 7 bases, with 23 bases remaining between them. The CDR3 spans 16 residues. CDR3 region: CARSGSSGKGRGTQYF. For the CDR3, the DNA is TGTGCCAGAAGCGGCAGCAGCGGAAAAGGGAGAGGGACCCAGTACTTC.

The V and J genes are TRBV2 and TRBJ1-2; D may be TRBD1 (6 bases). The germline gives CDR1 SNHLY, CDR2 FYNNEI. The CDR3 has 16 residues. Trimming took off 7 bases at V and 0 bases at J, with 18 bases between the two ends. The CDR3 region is CASTSNLAGANYGYTF. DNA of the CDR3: TGTGCCAGCACCTCTAACTTGGCAGGGGCTAACTATGGCTACACCTTC.

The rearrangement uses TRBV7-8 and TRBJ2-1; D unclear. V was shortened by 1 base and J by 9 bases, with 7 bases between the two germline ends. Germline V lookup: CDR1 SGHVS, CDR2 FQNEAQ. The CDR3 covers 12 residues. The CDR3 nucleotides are TGTGCCAGCAGCTTAGGCTGGGGTGAGCAGTTCTTC. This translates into CASSLGWGEQFF. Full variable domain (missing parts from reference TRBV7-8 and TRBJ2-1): GAGVSQSPRYKVAKRGQDVALRCDPISGHVSLFWYQQALGQGPEFLTYFQNEAQLDKSGLPSDRFFAERPEGSVSTLKIQRTQQEDSAVYLCASSLGWGEQFFGPGTRLTVL.